Below, one T cell receptor (beta chain) is given with its context. Its matching antigen is unknown. PCR was performed using 60 Vbeta and 13 Jbeta primers. Assay used: immunoSEQ multiplex PCR; TCRdb lists only in-frame clones, some missing. The profile covers about 170,000 clones, with roughly 70% appearing a single time and 5% to 6.5% taken by the ten largest. This sample was included in a study of cytomegalovirus exposure and HLA in healthy donors. Findings and limits, study-wide: With further analysis later on, most CMV-associated TCR beta chains appeared HLA-restricted.

From germline, CDR1 is LNHDA and CDR2 SQIVND (reference sequence). V was shortened by 7 bases and J by 7 bases, with 14 bases between the two germline ends. The CDR3 contains 13 residues. The clonotype comes from a young woman in good health and CMV-seropositive. Material: PBMCs. The V call is TRBV19, the J call TRBJ1-5, with D possibly TRBD1 on 5 matching bases. CDR3 amino acids: CASKGQGGQPQHF. CDR3 sequence (DNA): TGTGCCAGTAAGGGGCAGGGTGGACAGCCCCAGCATTTT.